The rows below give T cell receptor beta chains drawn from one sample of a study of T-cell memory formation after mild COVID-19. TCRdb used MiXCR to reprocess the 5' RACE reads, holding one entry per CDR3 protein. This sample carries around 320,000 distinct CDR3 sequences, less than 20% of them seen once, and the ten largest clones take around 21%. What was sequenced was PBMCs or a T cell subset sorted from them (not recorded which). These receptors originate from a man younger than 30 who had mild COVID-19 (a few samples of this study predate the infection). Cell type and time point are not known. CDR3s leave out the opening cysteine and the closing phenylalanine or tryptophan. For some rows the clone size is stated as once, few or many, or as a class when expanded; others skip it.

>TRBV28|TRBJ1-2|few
ASSTQGAKGGYT
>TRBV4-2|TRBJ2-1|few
ASSQDPSGGSYNEQF
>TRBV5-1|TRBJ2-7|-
ASSIGQGTYEQY
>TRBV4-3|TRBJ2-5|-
ASSQGLGLQETQY
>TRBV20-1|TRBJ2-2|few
SARDRTGGGRTGELF
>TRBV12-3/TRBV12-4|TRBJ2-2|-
ASSFRQTLGGELF
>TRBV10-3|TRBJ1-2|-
ASGTGADGYT
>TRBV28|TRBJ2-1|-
ASSPPDANEQF
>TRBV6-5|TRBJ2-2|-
ASSYSTGAGELF
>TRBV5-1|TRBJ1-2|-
ASSWAGTDGYT
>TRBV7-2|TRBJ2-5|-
ASSQQTGPQETQY
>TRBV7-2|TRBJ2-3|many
ASSRDYYTDTQY
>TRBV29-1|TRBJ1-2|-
SVYSGTHESYGYT
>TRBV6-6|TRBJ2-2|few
ASSITSGGHTGELF
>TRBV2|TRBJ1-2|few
ASRGQDLKGYT
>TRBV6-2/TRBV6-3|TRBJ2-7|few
ASSYISPSREQY
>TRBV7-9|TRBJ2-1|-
ASSTRQGYNEQF
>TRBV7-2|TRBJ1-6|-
ASSGRGTNSPLH
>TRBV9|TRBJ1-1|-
ASSLQRDSGNTEAF
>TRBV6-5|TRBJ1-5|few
ASSYWGWGQYQH